This is a list of T cell receptor beta chains from one sample in a study of shared clonotypes between healthy human individuals. Measured with immunoSEQ multiplex PCR; TCRdb has only the in-frame clones, and not every one. The data contain approximately 530,000 clones, approximately 95% of them singletons. The sample consisted of naive CD4+ T cells sorted from blood. The source is a young woman in good health. Each CDR3 is given with its conserved first and last residue. A D gene is named only where the DNA matches it firmly. Size is stated for part of the rows, as once, few or many counts, or as a class when the clone is expanded.

CSVKGDTEAFF,TGCAGCGTTAAAGGGGATACTGAAGCTTTCTTT,.,.,TRBJ1-1,TRBV29-1
CASSEGGTGKHIQYF,TGTGCCAGCAGTGAAGGAGGAACGGGAAAACACATTCAGTACTTC,.,.,TRBJ2-4,TRBV2
CAWTTSGNTIYF,TGTGCCTGGACCACATCTGGAAACACCATATATTTT,.,.,TRBJ1-3,TRBV30
CASSLGGQVFSGNTIYF,TGTGCCAGCAGCTTAGGGGGACAGGTTTTCTCTGGAAACACCATATATTTT,TRBD1,once,TRBJ1-3,TRBV11-2
CSVDFETGAGVAFF,TGCAGCGTTGACTTCGAGACAGGGGCGGGGGTAGCTTTCTTT,TRBD1,once,TRBJ1-1,TRBV29-1
CASCAGGVLDTQYF,TGTGCCAGTTGTGCGGGAGGCGTGCTAGATACGCAGTATTTT,TRBD2,.,TRBJ2-3,TRBV5-6
CASMDRYEQYF,TGTGCCAGCATGGACCGCTACGAGCAGTACTTC,.,.,TRBJ2-7,TRBV27
CASRLAGLSYNEQFF,TGTGCCAGCAGACTAGCGGGACTCTCCTACAATGAGCAGTTCTTC,TRBD2,.,TRBJ2-1,TRBV28
CASSDKKGVGTDTQYF,TGTGCCAGCAGCGACAAGAAGGGGGTGGGCACAGATACGCAGTATTTT,.,.,TRBJ2-3,TRBV6-6
CASSLTGASVYSNQPQHF,TGTGCCAGCAGTTTGACAGGGGCGAGTGTTTATAGCAATCAGCCCCAGCATTTT,TRBD1,.,TRBJ1-5,TRBV28